Shown below are 2 T cell receptor beta chains from a single sample sequenced in a study of technical replicates of blood from a handful of donors. Clones were sequenced by immunoSEQ multiplex PCR, and TCRdb holds only the in-frame ones, with some missing. The data show over 70,000 clones, roughly 90% seen once. Sequencing was done on a sample of T cells isolated from PBMCs. All receptors come from a human donor in good health.

The rearrangement uses TRBV5-1 and TRBJ2-7; D perhaps matches TRBD1 (5 bases). Trimming pared 5 bases from V and 1 base from J, leaving 16 bases between. Germline V gene data show CDR1 as SGHRS and CDR2 as YFSETQ. The CDR3 consists of 15 residues. The CDR3 nucleotides are TGCGCCAGCAGTCCCATTGGTGGACATTCCTACGAGCAGTACTTC. It codes for CASSPIGGHSYEQYF.

CDR3 sequence: CASSNRQGTTYEQYF. CDR3 sequence (DNA): TGTGCCAGCAGTAATCGACAGGGGACGACCTACGAGCAGTACTTC. The chain employs TRBV2 and TRBJ2-5; 8 bases are a match to TRBD1. With the DNA end fitting TRBJ2-7 better, the J assignment may be wrong. The germline V gene encodes CDR1 SNHLY and CDR2 FYNNEI. The CDR3 runs 15 residues.